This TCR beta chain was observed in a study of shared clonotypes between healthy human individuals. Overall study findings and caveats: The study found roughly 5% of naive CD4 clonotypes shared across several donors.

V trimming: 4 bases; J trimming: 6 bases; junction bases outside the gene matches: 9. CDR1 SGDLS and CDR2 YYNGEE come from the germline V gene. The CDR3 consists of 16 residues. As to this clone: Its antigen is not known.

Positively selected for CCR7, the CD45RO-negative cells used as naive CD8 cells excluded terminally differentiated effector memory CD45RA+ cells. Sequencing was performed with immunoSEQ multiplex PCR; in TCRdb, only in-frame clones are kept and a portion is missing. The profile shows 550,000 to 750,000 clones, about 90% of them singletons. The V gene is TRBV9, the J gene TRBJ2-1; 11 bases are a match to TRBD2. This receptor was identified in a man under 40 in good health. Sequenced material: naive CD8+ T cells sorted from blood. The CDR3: CASSFLAGGSGNEQFF. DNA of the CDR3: TGTGCCAGCAGCTTCCTAGCGGGAGGCTCTGGCAATGAGCAGTTCTTC.